The present entry profiles one T cell receptor (beta chain) with its context. What it binds is not known. Other DNA sequences within the sample encode an identical CDR3. It was CD45RO-negative cells, positively selected for CCR7, that made up naive CD8 cells, with terminally differentiated effector memory CD45RA+ cells excluded. In replicate PCRs of sorted subsets, approximately 190 ng DNA, approximately 28,000 T cell genomes, was used. In the authors' methods: Junction-only sequences without quality scores came from ImmunoSEQ, so filtering differed. The data were produced by immunoSEQ multiplex PCR, yet TCRdb's version contains in-frame clones alone and is incomplete. That table furnishes V, J and clone size, whereas the DNA furnished D and trimming. The sample lists some 2.1 million clones, about 95% occurring once. This sample was taken from a study of shared clonotypes between healthy human individuals.

CDR3 length: 14 residues. Germline values: CDR1 SGHRS, CDR2 YFSETQ. The ends were cut back, 0 bases at V and 4 bases at J, with 11 bases in the middle. Whole-study results and caveats: What naive subsets generally showed was a larger estimated richness than memory subsets showed.

The origin of this receptor is a man aged 18 to 30 in good health. This rearrangement joins TRBV5-1 to TRBJ2-7; D tentatively reads TRBD1 or TRBD2 (5 bases each). The specimen was naive CD8+ T cells sorted from blood. The CDR3, as DNA: TGCGCCAGCAGCTTGGCGGGGACGGGGTACGAGCAGTACTTC. It is translated as CASSLAGTGYEQYF. The full variable domain, in which reference TRBV5-1 and TRBJ2-7 provide the parts outside the CDR3, is KAGVTQTPRYLIKTRGQQVTLSCSPISGHRSVSWYQQTPGQGLQFLFEYFSETQRNKGNFPGRFSGRQFSNSRSEMNVSTLELGDSALYLCASSLAGTGYEQYFGPGTRLTVT.